The clone carrying this T cell receptor beta chain came up a few times. Its antigen is not known. This entry is derived from a study of Graves' ophthalmopathy and Graves' hyperthyroidism. Study findings and constraints: Most expanded thyroid clonotypes above 0.001 frequency also appeared in blood. The study's model predicted ophthalmopathy progression at around 70% sensitivity and about 72% specificity.

The authors amplified TCR beta CDR3 regions from RNA transcripts. The first-round RT-PCR employed HTBI primers together with the Qiagen OneStep RT-PCR kit. A multiplex PCR was then performed as the second round. Via MiXCR, TCRdb re-called the multiplex PCR reads, giving one row per CDR3 protein. Among about 700,000 distinct CDR3 sequences listed, approximately 40% were seen once. Pregnancy or lactation, uncontrolled infections and other autoimmune diseases were grounds for excluding patients. Clinical symptoms, serum thyroxine, TRAb, thyroid ultrasound and orbital computed tomography formed the basis of diagnosis. The CDR3 runs to 12 residues. Germline values: CDR1 MGHDK, CDR2 SYGVNS. Trimming stripped 5 bases from V and 8 bases from J, with 12 bases between.

The specimen sequenced was peripheral blood. This chain uses TRBV25-1 with TRBJ1-2, with no clear D. The sequence was collected from an adult man with Graves' ophthalmopathy. The CDR3 DNA follows: TGTGCCAGCAGTTGGGCCAGGAGCGGCTACACCTTC. Its translation is CASSWARSGYTF.